The T cell receptor beta chain described here comes from a study of CD8+CD57+ T cells in acquired aplastic anemia. For the study at large: Sorted CD4+ and CD8+ cell DNA averaged roughly 3 ug.

Study-level results: Patients and controls shared twenty-nine CD8+ CDR3 sequences, highly expressed in patients.

Genomic DNA provided the template from which TCR beta VDJ and CDR3 profiles were obtained. From the reads, TCRdb called clonotypes with MiXCR, one entry per CDR3 protein. The table includes 200,000 or so distinct CDR3 sequences, roughly 64% detected once. Germline V gene sequence: CDR1 SGHTA, CDR2 FQGTGA. The CDR3 has 13 residues. Trimming took off 5 bases at V and 3 bases at J, with 11 bases between the two ends. This clonotype occurred many times. Its target is not known. The TCR was taken from a human donor with severe aplastic anemia or a healthy control (not recorded which). This chain joins TRBV7-3 and TRBJ2-7; D call uncertain. Sample: sorted CD4+, CD8+, or CD8+CD57+ T cells (not recorded which) from PBMCs. The DNA of the CDR3 is TGTGCCAGCAGCCCAATGGGTGGCTACGAGCAGTACTTC. As protein: CASSPMGGYEQYF.